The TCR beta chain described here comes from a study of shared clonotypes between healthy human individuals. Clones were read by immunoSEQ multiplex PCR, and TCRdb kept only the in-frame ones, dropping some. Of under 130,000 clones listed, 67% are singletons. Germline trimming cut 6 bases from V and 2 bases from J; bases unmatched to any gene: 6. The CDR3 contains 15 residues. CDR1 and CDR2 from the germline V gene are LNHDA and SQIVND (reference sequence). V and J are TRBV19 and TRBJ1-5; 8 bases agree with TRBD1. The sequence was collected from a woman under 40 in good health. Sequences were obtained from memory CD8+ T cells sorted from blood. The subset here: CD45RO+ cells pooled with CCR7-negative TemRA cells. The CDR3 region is CASRALTGGNQPQHF. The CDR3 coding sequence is TGTGCCAGTAGGGCACTGACAGGGGGCAATCAGCCCCAGCATTTT.